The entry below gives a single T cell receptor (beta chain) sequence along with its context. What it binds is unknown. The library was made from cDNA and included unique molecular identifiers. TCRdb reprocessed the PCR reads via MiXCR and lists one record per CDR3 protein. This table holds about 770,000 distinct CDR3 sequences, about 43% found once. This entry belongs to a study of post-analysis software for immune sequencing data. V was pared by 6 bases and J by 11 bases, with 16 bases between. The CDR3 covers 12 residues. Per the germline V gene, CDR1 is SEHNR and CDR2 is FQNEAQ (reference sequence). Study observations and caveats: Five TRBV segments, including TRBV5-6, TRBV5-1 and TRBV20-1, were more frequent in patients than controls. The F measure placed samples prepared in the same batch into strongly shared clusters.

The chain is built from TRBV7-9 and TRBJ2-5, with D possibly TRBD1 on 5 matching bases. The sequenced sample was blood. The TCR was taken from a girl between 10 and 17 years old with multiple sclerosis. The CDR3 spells CASSPDTLTQYF. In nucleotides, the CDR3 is TGTGCCAGCAGTCCGGACACCCTAACGCAGTACTTC.